This TCR beta chain is from a study of CD8+ T cells in alopecia areata. In the study overall: Patients given treatment had severity scored by the percentage of scalp area affected.

Treatment described: oral pan-JAK inhibitor, 5-10 mg twice daily. CDR1 is SGHTA and CDR2 is FQGNSA in the germline V gene. CDR3 size: 14 residues. V was cut by 2 bases and J by 10 bases, with 18 bases left in between. Findings and caveats of the study: Many expanded lesional clones persisted in scalp and blood during tofacitinib.

On this clone itself: What it recognizes is unknown.

Investigators isolated RNA and reverse transcribed it into cDNA to act as the sequencing template. Data came from immunoSEQ multiplex PCR; TCRdb stores just in-frame clones and leaves some out. This table has about 190,000 clones, around 56% appearing once. The source was CD4+ T cells sorted from blood, collected at week 4, from a patient treated with tofacitinib. The rearrangement uses TRBV7-2 and TRBJ2-7, with a weak D call TRBD2 (6 bases). This TCR came from a human donor with alopecia areata. The CDR3 loop is CASSLLGGGTGQYF. The CDR3 region has the DNA TGTGCCAGCAGCTTACTGGGAGGCGGCACGGGTCAGTACTTC.